The rows below give T cell receptor beta chains drawn from one sample of a study of response to subunit inactivated influenza vaccine. From the RT-PCR reads, TCRdb called clonotypes with MiXCR, one entry per CDR3 protein. The sample records roughly 780,000 distinct CDR3 sequences, less than 20% being singletons. The input for sequencing was PBMCs from blood, taken around 5 days after vaccination. These receptors all stem from a man between 50 and 59 years old who received an inactivated influenza vaccine. Both conserved end residues are part of each CDR3. Fields, in order: CDR3 length, V gene, clone size, D gene, J gene, CDR3 DNA, CDR3 protein. The D gene is left open where the match is weak. The size of a clone is reported for some rows only, either as once, few or many, or as a class for expanded clones.

length: 13
V: TRBV29-1
size: few
D: .
J: TRBJ1-4
DNA: TGCAGCGTTGCCGACGGAAGTAATGAAAAACTGTTTTTT
CDR3: CSVADGSNEKLFF

length: 17
V: TRBV4-1
size: .
D: TRBD2
J: TRBJ2-1
DNA: TGCGCCAGCAGCCAAGGTTCCCTCTCAGCGGGGCTCAATGAGCAGTTCTTC
CDR3: CASSQGSLSAGLNEQFF

length: 15
V: TRBV5-1
size: few
D: TRBD2
J: TRBJ2-5
DNA: TGCGCCAGCAGCTTCGCTAGCGGATACCAAGAGACCCAGTACTTC
CDR3: CASSFASGYQETQYF

length: 16
V: TRBV12-3/TRBV12-4
size: few
D: .
J: TRBJ2-2
DNA: TGTGCCAGCAGTTTAGCCCTAGCTAACGTTCCCGGGGAGCTGTTTTTT
CDR3: CASSLALANVPGELFF

length: 17
V: TRBV6-2/TRBV6-3
size: few
D: TRBD2
J: TRBJ2-1
DNA: TGTGCCAGCAGTTACCAGACCGGGACTAGCGGGAAAAATGAGCAGTTCTTC
CDR3: CASSYQTGTSGKNEQFF

length: 19
V: TRBV7-8
size: once
D: TRBD2
J: TRBJ2-2
DNA: TGTGCCAGCAGCTCCGCAGGAGCCGGGAGGCCCCTCTACACCGGGGAGCTGTTTTTT
CDR3: CASSSAGAGRPLYTGELFF

length: 18
V: TRBV3-1
size: few
D: TRBD2
J: TRBJ2-1
DNA: TGTGCCAGCAGCCAAGATCCCCGACTAGCGGGAGGGAGGGATGAGCAGTTCTTC
CDR3: CASSQDPRLAGGRDEQFF

length: 16
V: TRBV5-6
size: .
D: TRBD2
J: TRBJ2-5
DNA: TGTGCCAGCAGCCCGTTTAGGCTAGCGGGGGCCGAGACCCAGTACTTC
CDR3: CASSPFRLAGAETQYF

length: 13
V: TRBV5-6
size: .
D: .
J: TRBJ2-1
DNA: TGTGCCAGCAGCTTGAGAGGGTTCAATGAGCAGTTCTTC
CDR3: CASSLRGFNEQFF

length: 16
V: TRBV6-1
size: .
D: .
J: TRBJ1-5
DNA: TGTGCCAGCAGGGACGGAGGGGGTGGGAGCAATCAGCCCCAGCATTTT
CDR3: CASRDGGGGSNQPQHF

length: 16
V: TRBV10-2
size: .
D: TRBD1
J: TRBJ2-7
DNA: TGCGCCAGCAGCCCCCGGGACAGGGGAAAAGGCGACGAGCAGTACTTC
CDR3: CASSPRDRGKGDEQYF

length: 15
V: TRBV7-6
size: .
D: TRBD1
J: TRBJ2-2
DNA: TGTGCCAGCAGCTTAGAAGGGGGCGGAACCGGGGAGCTGTTTTTT
CDR3: CASSLEGGGTGELFF

length: 12
V: TRBV29-1
size: many
D: .
J: TRBJ2-7
DNA: TGCAGCGTTATCGAACAGTCATACGAGCAGTACTTC
CDR3: CSVIEQSYEQYF

length: 16
V: TRBV20-1
size: few
D: TRBD1
J: TRBJ1-2
DNA: TGCAGTGCTAGAGAGCCCACAGGGACAGGAGGACGGGGCTACACCTTC
CDR3: CSAREPTGTGGRGYTF

length: 16
V: TRBV6-1
size: few
D: .
J: TRBJ1-4
DNA: TGTGCCAGCGCAGGCAATTGGTTTTCAACTAATGAAAAACTGTTTTTT
CDR3: CASAGNWFSTNEKLFF

length: 16
V: TRBV9
size: few
D: TRBD2
J: TRBJ2-1
DNA: TGTGCCAGCAGCGCCATCAGAGCGGGAGGGCCCCATGAGCAGTTCTTC
CDR3: CASSAIRAGGPHEQFF

length: 16
V: TRBV13
size: many
D: .
J: TRBJ2-7
DNA: TGTGCCAGCAGCTTAGGGGCGGGGGCGCTGAGCCACGAGCAGTACTTC
CDR3: CASSLGAGALSHEQYF

length: 15
V: TRBV11-2
size: .
D: .
J: TRBJ1-1
DNA: TGTGCCAGCAGCCCCAGAGGCAGGGCGAACCCTGAAGCTTTCTTT
CDR3: CASSPRGRANPEAFF

length: 13
V: TRBV5-1
size: few
D: .
J: TRBJ2-7
DNA: TGCGCCAGCAGCGCCAGGGAGTCCTACGAGCAGTACTTC
CDR3: CASSARESYEQYF

length: 12
V: TRBV12-3/TRBV12-4
size: .
D: .
J: TRBJ2-1
DNA: TGTGCCAGCACTGCGGGGTACAATGAGCAGTTCTTC
CDR3: CASTAGYNEQFF

length: 18
V: TRBV5-1
size: few
D: TRBD2
J: TRBJ2-3
DNA: TGCGCCAGCGGCCTCCCTAGCGGGGGGTTCCCTAGCACAGATACGCAGTATTTT
CDR3: CASGLPSGGFPSTDTQYF

length: 12
V: TRBV5-1
size: .
D: .
J: TRBJ2-5
DNA: TGCGCCAGCAGCTTGGAGACAGAGACCCAGTACTTC
CDR3: CASSLETETQYF

length: 12
V: TRBV20-1
size: many
D: TRBD1
J: TRBJ1-2
DNA: TGCAGTTCCGACAGGGGCTACTATGGCTACACCTTC
CDR3: CSSDRGYYGYTF

length: 12
V: TRBV7-9
size: .
D: .
J: TRBJ2-7
DNA: TGTGCCAGCAGCTATCAGGAAAACGAGCAGTACTTC
CDR3: CASSYQENEQYF

length: 15
V: TRBV6-2/TRBV6-3
size: .
D: .
J: TRBJ2-3
DNA: TGTGCCAGCAGTTACTCAGGGGCGAACACAGATACGCAGTATTTT
CDR3: CASSYSGANTDTQYF

length: 15
V: TRBV28
size: few
D: TRBD2
J: TRBJ2-7
DNA: TGTGCCAGCAGTCCACCAGCGGGAGGGATCGACGAGCAGTACTTC
CDR3: CASSPPAGGIDEQYF

length: 12
V: TRBV7-8
size: .
D: .
J: TRBJ2-1
DNA: TGTGCCAGCAGCCGGACTGCCAATGAGCAGTTCTTC
CDR3: CASSRTANEQFF

length: 11
V: TRBV3-1
size: once
D: .
J: TRBJ1-1
DNA: TGTGCCAGCGCCCACGACAGTGAAGCTTTCTTT
CDR3: CASAHDSEAFF

length: 15
V: TRBV20-1
size: .
D: TRBD2
J: TRBJ2-1
DNA: TGCAGTGCTAGTAATGGACTAGCGATTACGAATGAGCAGTTCTTC
CDR3: CSASNGLAITNEQFF

length: 13
V: TRBV20-1
size: .
D: .
J: TRBJ2-4
DNA: TGCAGTGCTAGAGTTCAGGGTCTAGGCATTCAGTACTTC
CDR3: CSARVQGLGIQYF

length: 15
V: TRBV27
size: .
D: TRBD2
J: TRBJ2-5
DNA: TGTGCCAGCAGTTTCGCTAGCGGGGGTGGGGAGACCCAGTACTTC
CDR3: CASSFASGGGETQYF

length: 13
V: TRBV5-1
size: .
D: .
J: TRBJ1-2
DNA: TGCGCCAGCAGCTTGACAGCTAACTATGGCTACATCTTC
CDR3: CASSLTANYGYIF

length: 15
V: TRBV5-6
size: few
D: .
J: TRBJ2-1
DNA: TGTGCCAGCAGCACTGCGGAGGGCAATTACAATGAGCAGTTCTTC
CDR3: CASSTAEGNYNEQFF

length: 13
V: TRBV5-4
size: .
D: TRBD2
J: TRBJ2-1
DNA: TGTGCCAGCAGCACTGCGGGGGGCCAAGGGCAGTTCTTC
CDR3: CASSTAGGQGQFF

length: 15
V: TRBV25-1
size: .
D: TRBD1
J: TRBJ1-1
DNA: TGTGCCAGCTCCAGACAGGGGGCTGGGGGCACTGAAGCTTTCTTT
CDR3: CASSRQGAGGTEAFF

length: 16
V: TRBV7-2
size: many
D: .
J: TRBJ2-1
DNA: TGTGCCAGCAGCCGTTCCAGGGCAAGCTCCTACAATGAGCAGTTCTTC
CDR3: CASSRSRASSYNEQFF

length: 14
V: TRBV6-1
size: few
D: TRBD1
J: TRBJ1-3
DNA: TGTGCCAGCAGGGGGACAGGGGGCGAGGACACCATATATTTT
CDR3: CASRGTGGEDTIYF

length: 13
V: TRBV3-1
size: .
D: .
J: TRBJ2-7
DNA: TGTGCCAGCAGCCACACCAGCAAACTAGTGGAGTACTTC
CDR3: CASSHTSKLVEYF

length: 14
V: TRBV20-1
size: few
D: TRBD2
J: TRBJ2-7
DNA: TGCAGTGCTTCGACTAGCTGGGCCTTCTACGAGCAGTACTTC
CDR3: CSASTSWAFYEQYF

length: 10
V: TRBV20-1
size: few
D: .
J: TRBJ2-1
DNA: TGCAGTGGCCTAGGTCCAGGGCAGTTCTTC
CDR3: CSGLGPGQFF